The 2 T cell receptor beta chains below all came from one sample that was sequenced in a study of graft-versus-host responses after intestinal transplantation. Measured with immunoSEQ multiplex PCR; TCRdb has only the in-frame clones, and not every one. Among tens of thousands of clones listed, roughly 92% were seen once. These receptors' targets are unknown. Specimen: unstimulated CD4+ T cells sorted from spleen or lymph node cells, collected before intestinal transplant. Receptor source: a human donor who received an intestinal transplant.

The chain has TRBV7-2 and TRBJ1-1; 8 bases are shared with TRBD1. The CDR3 totals 14 residues. V shed 3 bases and J 8 bases; nucleotides not matched to a gene: 8. Germline values: CDR1 SGHTA, CDR2 FQGNSA. The CDR3 reads CASSLRQGSLEAFF. As DNA, the CDR3 is TGTGCCAGCAGCTTGCGACAGGGGTCATTAGAAGCTTTCTTT.

The chain joins TRBV5-1 to TRBJ2-2; D unresolved. Trimming removed 3 bases from V and 3 bases from J, with 9 bases in between. The CDR3 contains 14 residues. CDR1 and CDR2 from the germline V gene are SGHRS and YFSETQ. The CDR3 bases are TGCGCCAGCAGCTCTACGCCGTACACCGGGGAGCTGTTTTTT. Its translation: CASSSTPYTGELFF.